This TCR beta chain was found in a study of identical twins (dated by TCRdb to 2016 to 2017). About the study as a whole: To test whether fetal clonotypes persist, the study used deep sequencing on TCR alpha and beta repertoires from monozygotic twins, unrelated adults of various ages, and cord blood. Replicate twin experiments were performed at different times using different library preparation protocols to rule out contamination. What the study reported, not specific to this receptor: Compared with coincidental sharing between unrelated individuals, an excess of low generation-probability sequences was observed among out-of-frame TCR alpha sequences shared between twins. Invariant T cells such as MAIT and iNKT could partly confound zero-insertion analyses, though diverse VJ usage argued against this for most clonotypes. Excess twin sharing in beta out-of-frame sequences was weaker because fewer shared sequences lowered the signal-to-noise ratio. Fewer insertions were carried by abundant cord blood beta clonotypes, a similar but weaker trend appeared in young adult naive repertoires, and no such trend appeared in memory repertoires. Recombination models systematically underestimated out-of-frame TCR alpha sharing in monozygotic twins but agreed with sharing between unrelated individuals. Conclusions relied on cross-sectional statistical analysis, since the same donors could not be followed over many years.

Note on this clonotype: Its antigen specificity is not known. Base qualities were left out, and no much larger clone turns up one base away.

Every donor was a healthy Caucasian. Three pairs of female monozygotic twins, all aged about 18 to 30 years, were included in the twin cohort. Positive isolation kits from Invitrogen were used to isolate CD4+ and CD8+ T cell populations. The library was obtained by 5' RACE. Sequencing was performed on an Illumina HiSeq 2000. A universal primer binding site was added through template switching, and the final cDNA carried a unique molecular identifier so that TCR cDNA molecules could be counted accurately. Specific primers in the conserved constant-segment region were used to synthesize first-strand cDNA for the TCR alpha and beta chains. Each cDNA library was double barcoded, with a SMART-Mk sample barcode plus Illumina barcodes, to control for contamination. TruSeq adapter sequences along with Illumina sample barcodes were introduced in two successive PCR steps. TCR alpha and beta cDNA libraries were sequenced on the Illumina HiSeq platform with custom primers. The authors' pipeline ran thus. MiGEC processed the raw reads to extract unique molecular identifiers, while MiXCR was used to determine the CDR3 positions. For each individual, recombination models were inferred using an EM algorithm with the repgenHMM and IGoR tools. Shared clonotypes were analyzed with the tcR package in R, and sharing was normalized by the product of cloneset sizes. To study raw recombination free of thymic and clonal selection effects, out-of-frame nonproductive sequences were analyzed. TCRdb trimmed public reads at Q25 via fastp, called clones via MiXCR and kept in-frame beta chains. Every CDR3 protein is listed once, alongside the most common genes and DNA of its rows. The V and J calls come from TCRdb's annotation, not from the publication. The sample table shows roughly 200,000 distinct CDR3 sequences, and approximately 15% are seen once. The ten largest account for 40% of the sample.

A further study also used this sample, focusing on T cells expressing NK-cell markers. Reported in the second study: TCR beta-chain repertoires were profiled in sorted CD3+CD56+NKG2C+, CD3+CD56+NKG2C- and CD3+CD56-NKG2C+ T-cell subsets from eight donors. Among the eight sequenced donors, only one was HCMV-seronegative, while the other seven were HCMV-seropositive. In several experiments an anti-gammadeltaTCR antibody was added to restrict sorting to alphabetaTCR-expressing T cells. In six donors, the dominant CD3+CD56+NKG2C+ clonotypes ranked among the top 10 CD8+ clonotypes, making up about 1.0-7.5% of CD8+ T cells. Those dominant clonotypes were again the most abundant among CD3+CD56-NKG2C+ cells in a handful of donors, at roughly 25-60.1%. Whether the expanded NKG2C-expressing T cell clones were specific for HCMV antigens remained unclear. The study sequenced eight donors, all healthy volunteers chosen at random: three men and five women. To determine HCMV serostatus, a commercial ELISA kit was used to detect HCMV-specific IgG in serum. MIGEC handled demultiplexing of the reads and grouping by UMI, while MiTCR was used to assemble and quantify clonotypes. To exclude erroneous sequences, only TCR cDNA sequences supported by at least two reads were retained. Downstream repertoire analysis used the tcR package, and clonotypes were matched across fractions by CDR3 nucleotide sequence plus V segment. VDJmatch was used to annotate antigen specificity against VDJdb, with one amino acid substitution allowed in CDR3.

Source material: CD8+ T cells sorted from blood. This receptor was taken from a woman under 30 in good health.

The encoded CDR3 is CATRVGGSYEQYF. In nucleotides, the sequence is TGTGCCACCAGAGTCGGGGGAAGCTACGAGCAGTACTTC. Here the chain combines TRBV15 and TRBJ2-7, with TRBD2 as a weak D call on 6 bases. A distance of 12 bases separates the germline ends of V and J, which lose 6 bases and 3 bases respectively. CDR1 LNHNV and CDR2 YYDKDF are derived from the germline V gene (reference sequence). Taken from cysteine to phenylalanine, the CDR3 has 13 residues. Of the read, only the CDR3 DNA is kept; its 39 bases are in frame from base 1. Here the CDR3 is joined to the reference TRBV15 and TRBJ2-7 genes, and the full variable domain is: DAMVIQNPRYQVTQFGKPVTLSCSQTLNHNVMYWYQQKSSQAPKLLFHYYDKDFNNEADTPDNFQSRRPNTSFCFLDIRSPGLGDTAMYLCATRVGGSYEQYFGPGTRLTVT.